Below are 3 T cell receptor beta chains sequenced from a single sample in a study of T cells in Graves' hyperthyroidism and ophthalmopathy. Amplification yielded TCR beta CDR3 regions, with RNA transcripts as the source. First-round RT-PCR of the TCR CDR3 relied on the HTBI primer set. From the multiplex PCR reads, TCRdb called clonotypes with MiXCR, one entry per CDR3 protein. The sample contains approximately 380,000 distinct CDR3 sequences, over 12% of which appear only once. The sample comprised blood. The receptors shown here come from a man aged 45 to 65 with Graves' ophthalmopathy.

About this clonotype itself: A much larger clone lies a single base off, so this may be a read error. The chain has TRBV11-2 and TRBJ2-7; D gene uncertain. The germline V and J ends were trimmed by 3 bases and 6 bases, with 9 bases remaining between them. The CDR3 spans 12 residues. Germline V lookup: CDR1 SGHAT, CDR2 FQNNGV. This CDR3 reads CASSFISSEQYF. CDR3 nucleotide sequence: TGTGCCAGCAGCTTTATATCATCCGAGCAGTACTTC.

The rearrangement links TRBV6-1 to TRBJ1-5; no clear D gene. The CDR3 length is 14 residues. In germline, CDR1 is MNHNS, CDR2 SASEGT. Trimming pared 3 bases from V and 0 bases from J, leaving 6 bases between. CDR3 residues: CASSDWSSNQPQHF. CDR3 sequence (DNA): TGTGCCAGCAGTGATTGGAGTAGCAATCAGCCCCAGCATTTT.

This chain joins TRBV28 and TRBJ1-2; TRBD1 agrees at 7 bases. Per the germline V gene, CDR1 is MDHEN and CDR2 is SYDVKM. CDR3 length: 15 residues. J lost 3 bases, V lost 6 bases, and 10 bases had no gene match. The CDR3 sequence: CASSSPTTGYYGYTF. The CDR3 DNA reads TGTGCCAGCAGCTCCCCAACGACAGGGTACTATGGCTACACCTTC.